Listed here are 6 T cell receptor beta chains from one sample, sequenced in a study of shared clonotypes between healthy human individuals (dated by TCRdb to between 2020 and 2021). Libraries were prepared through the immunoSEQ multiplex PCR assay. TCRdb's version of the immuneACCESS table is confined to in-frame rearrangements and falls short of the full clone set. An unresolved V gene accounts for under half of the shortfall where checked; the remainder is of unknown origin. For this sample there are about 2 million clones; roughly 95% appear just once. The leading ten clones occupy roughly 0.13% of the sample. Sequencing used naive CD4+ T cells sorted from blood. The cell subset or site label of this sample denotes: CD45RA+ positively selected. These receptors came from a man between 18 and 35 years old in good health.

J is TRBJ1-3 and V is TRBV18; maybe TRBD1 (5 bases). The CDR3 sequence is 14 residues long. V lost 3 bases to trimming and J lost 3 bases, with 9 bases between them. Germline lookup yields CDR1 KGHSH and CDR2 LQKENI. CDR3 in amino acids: CASSPLDNGNTIYF. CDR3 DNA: TGTGCCAGCTCACCCCTGGACAATGGAAACACCATATATTTT.

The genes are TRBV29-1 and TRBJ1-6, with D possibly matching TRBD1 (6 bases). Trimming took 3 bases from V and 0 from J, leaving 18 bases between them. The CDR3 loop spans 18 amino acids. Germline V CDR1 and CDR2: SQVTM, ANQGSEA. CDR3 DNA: TGCAGCGTTGATCCATCCGCCGACAGGACCTCCTATAATTCACCCCTCCACTTT. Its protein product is CSVDPSADRTSYNSPLHF.

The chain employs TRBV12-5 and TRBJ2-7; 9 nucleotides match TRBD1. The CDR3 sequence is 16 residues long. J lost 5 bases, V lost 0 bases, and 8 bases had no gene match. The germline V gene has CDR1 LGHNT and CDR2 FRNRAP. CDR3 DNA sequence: TGTGCTAGTGGTTTGGTACTGGGACAGGGTCAGGACGAGCAGTACTTC. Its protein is CASGLVLGQGQDEQYF.

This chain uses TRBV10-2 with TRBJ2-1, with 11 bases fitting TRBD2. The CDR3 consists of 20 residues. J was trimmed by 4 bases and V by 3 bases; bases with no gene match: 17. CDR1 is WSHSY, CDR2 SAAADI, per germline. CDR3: CASSDLFFLGTSGSYNEQFF. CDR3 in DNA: TGCGCCAGCAGTGATTTATTCTTTCTGGGGACTAGCGGTTCTTACAATGAGCAGTTCTTC.

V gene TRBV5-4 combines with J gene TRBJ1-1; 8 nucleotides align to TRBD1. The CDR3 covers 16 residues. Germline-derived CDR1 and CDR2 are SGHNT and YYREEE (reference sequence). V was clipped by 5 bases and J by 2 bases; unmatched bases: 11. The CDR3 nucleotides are TGTGCCAGCAGGAACGACAGGGGCCCCTTAAACACTGAAGCTTTCTTT. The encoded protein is CASRNDRGPLNTEAFF.

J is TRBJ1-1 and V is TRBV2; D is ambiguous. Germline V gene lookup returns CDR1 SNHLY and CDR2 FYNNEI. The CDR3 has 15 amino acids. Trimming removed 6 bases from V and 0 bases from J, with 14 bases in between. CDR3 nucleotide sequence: TGTGCCAGCAGACCCGGGTCAAACATGAACACTGAAGCTTTCTTT. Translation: CASRPGSNMNTEAFF.